Each of the 18 T cell receptor beta chains below was sequenced from the same sample in a study of shared clonotypes between healthy human individuals. Measured with immunoSEQ multiplex PCR; TCRdb has only the in-frame clones, and not every one. This table has around 2.5 million clones, 93% appearing once. Input material: naive CD4+ T cells from PBMCs. Described subset: CD45RA+ positively selected. The receptors derive from a man aged 18 to 29 in good health. Some clones in this sample may be carry-over from other donors' samples.

This clone was seen a single time. The CDR3 protein is CASRGQGVQFGANVLTF. In DNA, the CDR3 is TGTGCCAGCAGGGGACAGGGGGTCCAGTTTGGGGCCAACGTCCTGACTTTC. This sequence joins TRBV2 and TRBJ2-6; 11 bases line up with TRBD1. Germline-derived CDR1 and CDR2 are SNHLY and FYNNEI. The CDR3 has 17 amino acids. J lost 3 bases, V lost 6 bases, and 7 bases had no gene match.

DNA for the CDR3: TGTGCCATCAGTGAGGGAGGGGACGAGCAGTACTTC. It translates to CAISEGGDEQYF. The rearrangement links TRBV10-3 to TRBJ2-7; tentative D call: TRBD2 (6 bases). The germline V and J ends were trimmed by 2 bases and 5 bases, with 7 bases remaining between them. The CDR3 contains 12 residues. Germline CDR1 ENHRY, CDR2 SYGVKD.

This clone was observed a handful of times. The V call is TRBV28, the J call TRBJ1-5, with D possibly TRBD1 on 5 matching bases. The ends were cut back, 2 bases at V and 9 bases at J, with 11 bases in the middle. The CDR3 totals 13 residues. Germline CDR1 and CDR2: MDHEN and SYDVKM. The CDR3 nucleotides are TGTGCCAGCAGTTTACAGGGCATGAGGCCCCAGCATTTT. Translation: CASSLQGMRPQHF.

The rearrangement links TRBV5-4 to TRBJ2-7; 9 nucleotides agree with TRBD1. CDR1 and CDR2 from the germline V gene are SGHNT and YYREEE (reference sequence). The CDR3 contains 16 residues. V dropped 2 bases and J dropped 1; count of bases not matched to a gene: 7. The DNA of the CDR3 is TGTGCCAGCAGCTTCCCGGCCGGGACAGGGTCCTACGAGCAGTACTTC. Its protein is CASSFPAGTGSYEQYF.

This chain links TRBV27 with TRBJ2-7; 14 bases agree with TRBD2. Germline V gene data show CDR1 as MNHEY and CDR2 as SMNVEV (reference sequence). CDR3 length: 17 residues. V was pared by 6 bases and J by 6 bases, with 13 bases of the junction left unmatched. The CDR3 reads CASSRLGTSGRSVEQYF. CDR3 DNA sequence: TGTGCCAGCAGCCGACTGGGGACTAGCGGGAGAAGCGTCGAGCAGTACTTC.

The chain uses TRBV7-2 and TRBJ2-7; 7 bases match TRBD2. CDR1 SGHTA and CDR2 FQGNSA come from the germline V gene. The CDR3 extends over 15 amino acids. V lost 3 bases and J lost 5; bases outside the gene matches: 10. DNA of the CDR3: TGTGCCAGCAGCTTCCCCGAGCGGGAAGGCCACGAGCAGTACTTC. Translated, it gives CASSFPEREGHEQYF.

V gene TRBV11-3 combines with J gene TRBJ1-1; 10 bases match TRBD1. CDR3 size: 14 residues. V shed 4 bases, J shed 3 bases, and the junction held 2 bases outside the gene matches. Germline assignment: CDR1 SGHNT and CDR2 YENEEA. CDR3 amino acids: CASSSGTGDTEAFF. The CDR3 DNA reads as TGTGCCAGCAGCTCCGGGACAGGGGACACTGAAGCTTTCTTT.

The chain recombines TRBV7-9 with TRBJ2-7; D may be TRBD2 (6 bases). V was clipped by 1 base and J by 4 bases, with 14 bases between them. Germline V CDR1 and CDR2: SEHNR, FQNEAQ (reference sequence). CDR3 size: 15 residues. CDR3 sequence: CASSLVLGGVYEQYF. CDR3 bases: TGTGCCAGCAGCTTAGTTCTGGGGGGAGTGTACGAGCAGTACTTC. Complete variable domain (other parts from reference TRBV7-9 and TRBJ2-7): DTGVSQNPRHKITKRGQNVTFRCDPISEHNRLYWYRQTLGQGPEFLTYFQNEAQLEKSRLLSDRFSAERPKGSFSTLEIQRTEQGDSAMYLCASSLVLGGVYEQYFGPGTRLTVT.

The V call is TRBV27, the J call TRBJ2-7, with 7 bases aligning to TRBD2. The CDR3 covers 15 residues. J gave up 3 bases and V 6 bases, and 11 bases lay outside the gene matches. CDR1 is MNHEY and CDR2 is SMNVEV in the germline V gene (reference sequence). The CDR3 DNA is TGTGCCAGCAGGCGGGTCGAAGCGGGGCGCTACGAGCAGTACTTC. Translated, it gives CASRRVEAGRYEQYF.

This chain joins TRBV6-6 and TRBJ1-5; D not certain. Between the trimmed V and J ends, which lost 2 bases and 3 bases, there was a span of 8 bases. Germline CDR1 MNHNY, CDR2 SVGAGI (reference sequence). The CDR3 covers 14 residues. CDR3 loop: CASSYAEINQPQHF. Written as DNA, the CDR3 is TGTGCCAGCAGTTACGCGGAAATCAATCAGCCCCAGCATTTT.

The CDR3 sequence is CSVAATRNGEQYF. The CDR3 DNA reads as TGCAGCGTTGCCGCGACTAGAAATGGCGAGCAGTACTTC. This rearrangement joins TRBV29-1 to TRBJ2-7; possible D gene TRBD2, 6 bases. Trimming took 4 bases from V and 6 from J, leaving 16 bases between them. This CDR3 has 13 amino acids. Germline V gives CDR1 SQVTM, CDR2 ANQGSEA.

The J gene is TRBJ1-2, the V gene TRBV5-1, with D perhaps TRBD1 (5 bases). CDR1 and CDR2 from the germline V gene are SGHRS and YFSETQ. There are 19 residues in the CDR3. The V and J ends lost 0 bases and 0 bases respectively, with 21 bases between them. The CDR3 sequence is CASSLAWAGRTITNYGYTF. CDR3 DNA: TGCGCCAGCAGCTTGGCTTGGGCAGGGCGCACCATAACTAACTATGGCTACACCTTC.

This clone was seen only once. The chain recombines TRBV29-1 with TRBJ2-6; D remains ambiguous. The CDR3 sequence is 13 residues long. Between the trimmed V and J ends, which lost 3 bases and 3 bases, there was a span of 6 bases. CDR1 SQVTM and CDR2 ANQGSEA come from the germline V gene. CDR3 sequence (DNA): TGCAGCGTTGAGTTCGGTGGGGCCAACGTCCTGACTTTC. It codes for CSVEFGGANVLTF.

The chain carries TRBV4-1 and TRBJ2-7; a possible D gene is TRBD1 (5 bases). Trimming left V 3 bases short and J 3 bases short, with 9 bases between. Germline assignment: CDR1 MGHRA and CDR2 YSYEKL. CDR3 length: 13 residues. The CDR3 nucleotides read TGCGCCAGCAGCCAGGCAGGGATCTACGAGCAGTACTTC. It specifies CASSQAGIYEQYF.

The rearrangement uses TRBV6-6 and TRBJ2-7; D possibly corresponds to TRBD1 (7 bases). V lost 2 bases and J 2 bases, leaving 10 bases between the germline ends. The CDR3 contains 14 residues. CDR1 and CDR2 (germline): MNHNY, SVGAGI (reference sequence). The CDR3 DNA follows: TGTGCCAGCAGTTACCCAGGGGGGACCTACGAGCAGTACTTC. Translated: CASSYPGGTYEQYF.

J is TRBJ2-3 and V is TRBV2, with 9 bases identical to TRBD2. CDR3 size: 16 residues. V shed 3 bases and J 3 bases; nucleotides not matched to a gene: 7. Germline assignment: CDR1 SNHLY and CDR2 FYNNEI. CDR3 DNA sequence: TGTGCCAGCAGTGACGGTCGTCTAGCGGGAACAGATACGCAGTATTTT. Protein product: CASSDGRLAGTDTQYF. Variable domain in full (rest from reference TRBV2 and TRBJ2-3): EPEVTQTPSHQVTQMGQEVILRCVPISNHLYFYWYRQILGQKVEFLVSFYNNEISEKSEIFDDQFSVERPDGSNFTLKIRSTKLEDSAMYFCASSDGRLAGTDTQYFGPGTRLTVL.

This clone was counted only a few times. J is TRBJ1-1 and V is TRBV2, with D unclear. Germline CDR1 SNHLY, CDR2 FYNNEI. The length of the CDR3 is 13 residues. V lost 5 bases and J 1 base, leaving 8 bases between the germline ends. CDR3 loop: CASSLEQNTEAFF. CDR3 DNA sequence: TGTGCCAGCAGTCTCGAACAGAACACTGAAGCTTTCTTT.

The V gene is TRBV28, the J gene TRBJ2-2, with D possibly being TRBD1 (5 bases). With 8 bases removed from V and 4 bases from J, the gap between germline ends came to 14 bases. The CDR3 runs 14 residues. Germline CDR1 reads MDHEN; CDR2 reads SYDVKM. The CDR3 here is CASGFTGLTGELFF. The CDR3 DNA sequence: TGTGCCAGCGGCTTTACAGGCCTCACCGGGGAGCTGTTTTTT.